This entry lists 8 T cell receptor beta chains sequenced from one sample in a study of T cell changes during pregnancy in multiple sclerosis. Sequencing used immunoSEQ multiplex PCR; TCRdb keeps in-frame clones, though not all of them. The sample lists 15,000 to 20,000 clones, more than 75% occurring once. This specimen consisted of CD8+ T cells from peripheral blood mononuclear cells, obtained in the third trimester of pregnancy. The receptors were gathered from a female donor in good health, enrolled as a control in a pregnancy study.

Written as DNA, the CDR3 is TGTGCCAGCAGCTTACCGGGGGGGACCTACGAGCAGTACTTC. Protein product: CASSLPGGTYEQYF. The chain combines TRBV7-6 with TRBJ2-7, with 8 bases identical to TRBD2. The V and J ends lost 2 bases and 2 bases, in that order; junction bases with no gene match: 2. The CDR3 is 14 residues long. Germline values: CDR1 SGHVS, CDR2 FNYEAQ. Full variable domain (remainder filled in from reference TRBV7-6 and TRBJ2-7): GAGVSQSPRYKVTKRGQDVALRCDPISGHVSLYWYRQALGQGPEFLTYFNYEAQQDKSGLPNDRFSAERPEGSISTLTIQRTEQRDSAMYRCASSLPGGTYEQYFGPGTRLTVT.

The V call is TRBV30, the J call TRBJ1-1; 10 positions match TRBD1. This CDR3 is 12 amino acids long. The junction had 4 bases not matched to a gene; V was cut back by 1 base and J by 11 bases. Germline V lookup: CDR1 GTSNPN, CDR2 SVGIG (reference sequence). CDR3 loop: CAWSEGTGEAFF. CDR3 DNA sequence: TGTGCCTGGAGTGAAGGGACAGGGGAGGCTTTCTTT.

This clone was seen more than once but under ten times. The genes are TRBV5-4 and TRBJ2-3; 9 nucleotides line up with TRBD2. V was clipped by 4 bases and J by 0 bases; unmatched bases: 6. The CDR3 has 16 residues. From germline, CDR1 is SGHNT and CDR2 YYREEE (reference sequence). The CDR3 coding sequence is TGTGCCAGCAGCCCAGTGGCGGGAGGGAGCACAGATACGCAGTATTTT. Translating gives CASSPVAGGSTDTQYF.

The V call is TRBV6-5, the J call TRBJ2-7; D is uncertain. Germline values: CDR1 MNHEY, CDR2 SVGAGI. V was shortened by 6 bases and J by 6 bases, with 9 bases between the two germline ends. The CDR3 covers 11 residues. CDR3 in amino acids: CASRGLIEQYF. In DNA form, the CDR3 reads TGTGCCAGCAGGGGCCTCATCGAGCAGTACTTC.

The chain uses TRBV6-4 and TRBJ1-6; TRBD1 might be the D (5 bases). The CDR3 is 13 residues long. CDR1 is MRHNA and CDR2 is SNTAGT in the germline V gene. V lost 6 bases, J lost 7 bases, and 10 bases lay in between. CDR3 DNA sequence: TGTGCCAGCAGCGAAGGGGCGAATTCACCCCTCCACTTT. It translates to CASSEGANSPLHF.

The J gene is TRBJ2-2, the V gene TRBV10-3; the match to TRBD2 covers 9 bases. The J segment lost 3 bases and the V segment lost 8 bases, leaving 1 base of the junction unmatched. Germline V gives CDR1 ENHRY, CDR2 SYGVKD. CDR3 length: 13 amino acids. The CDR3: CAILAGDTGELFF. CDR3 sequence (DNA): TGTGCCATCTTAGCGGGAGACACCGGGGAGCTGTTTTTT.

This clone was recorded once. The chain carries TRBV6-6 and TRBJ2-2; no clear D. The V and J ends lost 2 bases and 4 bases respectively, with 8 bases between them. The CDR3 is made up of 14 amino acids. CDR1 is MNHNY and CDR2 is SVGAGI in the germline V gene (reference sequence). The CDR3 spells CASSYSPGTGELFF. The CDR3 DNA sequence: TGTGCCAGCAGTTACAGTCCGGGCACCGGGGAGCTGTTTTTT.

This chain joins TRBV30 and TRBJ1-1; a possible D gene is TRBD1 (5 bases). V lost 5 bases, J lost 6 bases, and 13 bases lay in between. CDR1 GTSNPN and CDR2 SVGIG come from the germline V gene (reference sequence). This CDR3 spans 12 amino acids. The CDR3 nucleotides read TGTGCCTGGCAACGACAGACCGCTGAAGCTTTCTTT. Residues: CAWQRQTAEAFF.